Sequencing of this T cell receptor (beta chain) was carried out in a study of blood T cell repertoires in COVID-19. Sequencing was performed with immunoSEQ multiplex PCR; in TCRdb, only in-frame clones are kept and a portion is missing. This table holds 73,000 or so clones, 84% found once. Germline CDR1 reads MNHNY; CDR2 reads SVGAGI (reference sequence). The CDR3 is made up of 15 amino acids. The V gene end was trimmed by 7 bases and the J gene end by 7 bases; junction bases not matched to a gene: 7. This clonotype originated in a woman between 55 and 75 years old with acute or convalescent COVID-19. This chain uses TRBV6-6 with TRBJ2-1; TRBD2 agrees at 13 bases. The sample consisted of peripheral blood. The CDR3 DNA reads as TGTGCCAGCACCCTAAGACTAGCGGGGGGTAATGAGCAGTTCTTC. Translating gives CASTLRLAGGNEQFF.